The 2 T cell receptor beta chains presented below share a single source sample, sequenced in a study of Graves' ophthalmopathy and Graves' hyperthyroidism (dated by TCRdb to 2016 to 2019). TCRdb lists the instrument as Illumina HiSeq 2000. TCR beta CDR3 regions were amplified from RNA transcripts for repertoire sequencing. HTBI primers and the Qiagen OneStep RT-PCR kit were used in a first-round RT-PCR, which was followed by a second-round multiplex PCR, size selection and purification. Using fastp trimming at Q25 and MiXCR clonotype assembly, TCRdb reanalyzed the public sequencing data and kept in-frame beta chains. Rows merge per CDR3 protein into single entries with the most common DNA and genes. Within this sample are approximately 160,000 distinct CDR3 sequences, with over 35% of them counted one time only. Less than 6% of the sample is held by the ten biggest clonotypes. Sequencing was performed on peripheral blood. The receptors were gathered from a woman aged 40 to 50 with Graves' ophthalmopathy. Donor details come from another sample of the same person, matched by shared clones.

This clonotype was detected ten times or more. The chain is built from TRBV25-1 and TRBJ2-7; maybe TRBD2 (5 bases). The V and J ends lost 5 bases and 3 bases respectively, with 17 bases between them. Germline V gene lookup returns CDR1 MGHDK and CDR2 SYGVNS. The CDR3 spans 15 residues. The CDR3 sequence: CASSPRRPDHYEQYF. The CDR3 DNA reads as TGTGCCAGCAGTCCCCGGAGGCCCGACCACTACGAGCAGTACTTC.

This clonotype has ten or more counts. The chain carries TRBV6-5 and TRBJ2-7; 7 nucleotides match TRBD1. This CDR3 is built from 14 residues. V lost 7 bases and J lost 2; bases outside the gene matches: 8. CDR1 is MNHEY and CDR2 is SVGAGI in the germline V gene. The DNA for the CDR3 is TGTGCCAGCAAGGACCCGCAGGGGGCCTACGAGCAGTACTTC. This codes for CASKDPQGAYEQYF.